Listed below are T cell receptor beta chains from one sample, sequenced in a study of OX40 agonist ivuxolimab in advanced cancers. Method: immunoSEQ multiplex PCR; TCRdb's copy keeps in-frame clones and lacks some. The top ten clones hold less than 3.5% of a sample with under 65,000 clones, around 83% of them seen once. The source was CD4+ or CD8+ T cells sorted from blood, collected in a trial of the OX40 agonist ivuxolimab. Receptor source: an adult with an advanced solid tumor such as melanoma, head and neck, liver or kidney cancer. The CDR3 runs from the conserved cysteine through the conserved F or W. A D gene is named only where the DNA matches it firmly. Rows give clone size only sometimes, using once, few, many, or a class for an expanded clone.

TRBD1 | once | TRBJ1-5 | TRBV19 | TGTGCCAGTAGTCCTTTGGGGACAGGGGAGGATCAGCCCCAGCATTTT | CASSPLGTGEDQPQHF
- | - | TRBJ2-3 | TRBV5-1 | TGCGCCAGCAGCCCGGAGAGGGAGGCAGATACGCAGTATTTT | CASSPEREADTQYF
- | - | TRBJ1-5 | TRBV11-2 | TGTGCCAGCAGCTTAGTCGTTAATCAGCCCCAGCATTTT | CASSLVVNQPQHF
- | - | TRBJ1-2 | TRBV5-4 | TGTGCCAGCAGCTTGGCCGCAGACTATGGCTACACCTTC | CASSLAADYGYTF
- | few | TRBJ2-3 | TRBV11-1 | TGTGCCAGCAGCTTTGGAGTGGGGTACACAGATACGCAGTATTTT | CASSFGVGYTDTQYF
- | - | TRBJ2-3 | TRBV7-9 | TGTGCCAGCAGCTTAGTTTGGGATACGCAGTATTTT | CASSLVWDTQYF
- | - | TRBJ1-1 | TRBV6-5 | TGTGCCAGCAGATGGGACGGAATGAACACTGAAGCTTTCTTT | CASRWDGMNTEAFF
- | - | TRBJ2-7 | TRBV5-1 | TGCGCCAGCAGCTTGGCCGACAAATACGAGCAGTACTTC | CASSLADKYEQYF
TRBD1 | - | TRBJ2-7 | TRBV5-5 | TGTGCCAGCAGCTTGGGGGCGACAGGGACCTACGAGCAGTACTTC | CASSLGATGTYEQYF
- | - | TRBJ1-1 | TRBV6-6 | TGTGCCAGCAGCGACACGATCAAGAACACTGAAGCTTTCTTT | CASSDTIKNTEAFF
- | - | TRBJ1-2 | TRBV27 | TGTGCCAGCAGCTCCCGCAGGAGATATGGCTACACCTTC | CASSSRRRYGYTF
TRBD1 | - | TRBJ1-2 | TRBV5-1 | TGCGCCAGCAGCTTGGTATTAGGACAGGGTGGAGGCTACACCTTC | CASSLVLGQGGGYTF
- | - | TRBJ2-1 | TRBV5-4 | TGTGCCAGCAGCTACGACAGTGTCAGCTCCTACAATGAGCAGTTCTTC | CASSYDSVSSYNEQFF
TRBD1 | - | TRBJ1-2 | TRBV4-1 | TGCGCCAGCAGCCAAGCCTCGCAGGGGGCCTACGGCTACACCTTC | CASSQASQGAYGYTF
TRBD2 | - | TRBJ2-7 | TRBV27 | TGTGCCACCCAAAGGAGGGACTTTGGACTAGCGGGAGGGCCCCAGTACTTC | CATQRRDFGLAGGPQYF
TRBD1 | - | TRBJ1-5 | TRBV14 | TGTGCCAGCAGCCAGGCTAGAACCGGGACAGGGGTTCGGCAGCCCCAGCATTTT | CASSQARTGTGVRQPQHF
- | - | TRBJ2-5 | TRBV29-1 | TGCAGCGTTGGAAACCGGTGGGAGACCCAGTACTTC | CSVGNRWETQYF
- | once | TRBJ2-3 | TRBV9 | TGTGCCAGCAGAGCCCTCCTCGGGGGCCGGGGCACAGATACGCAGTATTTT | CASRALLGGRGTDTQYF
TRBD2 | - | TRBJ2-1 | TRBV9 | TGTGCCAGCAGCCCTTCTAGCGGGGGGCCAACTTTATACAGTGAGCAGTTCTTC | CASSPSSGGPTLYSEQFF
TRBD1 | - | TRBJ1-1 | TRBV6-6 | TGTGCCAGCAGCCGGGACAGGGGAGGCACTGAAGCTTTCTTT | CASSRDRGGTEAFF
TRBD1 | - | TRBJ2-1 | TRBV2 | TGTGCCAGCAGAAGGACAGGGGGCAACTACAATGAGCAGTTCTTC | CASRRTGGNYNEQFF
TRBD1 | - | TRBJ2-5 | TRBV2 | TGTGCCAGCAGGGACCCGACAGGGGAAGAGACCCAGTACTTC | CASRDPTGEETQYF
TRBD2 | - | TRBJ2-7 | TRBV5-6 | TGTGCCAGCAGCTTGTTAATGAGACTAGCGGGAGCGGGCGAGCAGTACTTC | CASSLLMRLAGAGEQYF
- | - | TRBJ1-4 | TRBV6-1 | TGTGCCAGCAGTGAGTACCGATCAGGGGAGGAAAAACTGTTTTTT | CASSEYRSGEEKLFF
TRBD1 | - | TRBJ1-6 | TRBV30 | TGTGCCTGGAGAACCGACAGGGCGAAGGTGTATAATTCACCCCTCCACTTT | CAWRTDRAKVYNSPLHF
- | - | TRBJ2-7 | TRBV5-3 | TGTGCCAGAAGCCCGCCCCCCGGACGGCAATTCTACGAGCAGTACTTC | CARSPPPGRQFYEQYF
- | - | TRBJ2-1 | TRBV11-2 | TGTGCCAGCAGCTTAGTGGTTGGGAATGAGCAGTTCTTC | CASSLVVGNEQFF
- | - | TRBJ1-1 | TRBV5-1 | TGCGCCAGCAGCTTTAGGGGCGGCACTGAAGCTTTCTTT | CASSFRGGTEAFF
TRBD1 | - | TRBJ1-2 | TRBV18 | TGTGCCAGCTCACCACCTTCCGTTCGGACAGGGGGAGATGGCTACACCTTC | CASSPPSVRTGGDGYTF
- | - | TRBJ2-1 | TRBV6-5 | TGTGCCAGCAGTCCAGAACAGGGTATTAATGAGCAGTTCTTC | CASSPEQGINEQFF
TRBD2 | - | TRBJ2-1 | TRBV29-1 | TGCAGCGCCACCGGGACTAGCGGCCTATCCCTCTTTTTAGACAATGAGCAGTTCTTC | CSATGTSGLSLFLDNEQFF
TRBD1 | - | TRBJ1-6 | TRBV6-1 | TGTGCCAGCAGTGAAGCCGACAGGGCTTTAAGCTCCTATAATTCACCCCTCCACTTT | CASSEADRALSSYNSPLHF
- | - | TRBJ1-1 | TRBV28 | TGTGCCAGCCTCGACCTACTTAAAAGGAGGAACACTGAAGCTTTCTTT | CASLDLLKRRNTEAFF
TRBD1 | once | TRBJ2-3 | TRBV5-1 | TGCGCCAGCAGCTCACAGGGGGCAGGGGATACGCAGTATTTT | CASSSQGAGDTQYF
TRBD1 | - | TRBJ2-1 | TRBV10-3 | TGTGCCATCAGTGATTTCGTGGGACAGGGGGCGACCAACAATGAGCAGTTCTTC | CAISDFVGQGATNNEQFF
TRBD2 | - | TRBJ2-2 | TRBV9 | TGTGCCAGCAGCGGCCGACAGGCCCTAGCGGGAGGGCTAGTCGGGGAGCTGTTTTTT | CASSGRQALAGGLVGELFF
TRBD2 | once | TRBJ2-3 | TRBV30 | TGTGCCTGGAGTGCGGGAGGTGGGGGTAGCACAGATACGCAGTATTTT | CAWSAGGGGSTDTQYF
- | - | TRBJ2-3 | TRBV7-2 | TGTGCCAGCAGCTTAGATCGTGCTACAGATACGCAGTATTTT | CASSLDRATDTQYF
- | - | TRBJ1-2 | TRBV7-2 | TGTGCCAGCAGCCCACGGGGAGGGGCGCGGATCTATGGCTACACCTTC | CASSPRGGARIYGYTF
- | - | TRBJ2-5 | TRBV1 | TGCACCAGCAGCCAAGGCGGCACCCCGTACCAAGAGACCCAGTACTTC | CTSSQGGTPYQETQYF
- | few | TRBJ1-2 | TRBV4-3 | TGCGCCAGCAGCCAAGATTTGGGAGGCAGGTTCCTTGGCTACACCTTC | CASSQDLGGRFLGYTF
- | few | TRBJ1-6 | TRBV7-3 | TGTGCCAGCAGCTTACAGGGAAGGAATTCACCCCTCCACTTT | CASSLQGRNSPLHF
TRBD2 | medium-sized | TRBJ2-7 | TRBV14 | TGTGCCAGCAGCAGGCTAGCGGGAGCCGAGCAGTACTTC | CASSRLAGAEQYF
TRBD1 | - | TRBJ1-2 | TRBV2 | TGTGCCAGCAGTGTCGACAGGGGGTTCTATGGCTACACCTTC | CASSVDRGFYGYTF
- | - | TRBJ1-1 | TRBV30 | TGTGCCTGGAGTCCGGGAGGGGCCTTGAACACTGAAGCTTTCTTT | CAWSPGGALNTEAFF
- | - | TRBJ2-1 | TRBV5-1 | TGCGCCAGCGGAGGACTCTCCCAAAAGAGGGATGAGCAGTTCTTC | CASGGLSQKRDEQFF
TRBD1 | - | TRBJ2-7 | TRBV28 | TGTGCCAGCAGCCAGGGACAGGGTAGCGAGCAGTACTTC | CASSQGQGSEQYF
- | - | TRBJ1-4 | TRBV7-9 | TGTGCCAGCAGCTTAGACCCTGGTGAAAAACTGTTTTTT | CASSLDPGEKLFF
TRBD1 | - | TRBJ1-5 | TRBV28 | TGTGCCAGCGACAGGGTAGACCAGCCCCAGCATTTT | CASDRVDQPQHF
- | - | TRBJ2-3 | TRBV29-1 | TGCAGCACTCTCTCTAGCACAGATACGCAGTATTTT | CSTLSSTDTQYF
- | - | TRBJ1-1 | TRBV6-5 | TGTGCCAGCCGGGGGGGGAACACTGAAGCTTTCTTT | CASRGGNTEAFF
TRBD1 | once | TRBJ2-2 | TRBV2 | TGTGCCAGCAGTGCCGACAGGGGGATGAACACCGGGGAGCTGTTTTTT | CASSADRGMNTGELFF
- | - | TRBJ1-5 | TRBV5-8 | TGTGCCAGCAGCTTTTCCAGAAGAAATCAGCCCCAGCATTTT | CASSFSRRNQPQHF
- | - | TRBJ2-7 | TRBV28 | TGTGCCAGCAGTCGACATGCGTCCGGGACGGGGAGCTCCTACGAGCAGTACTTC | CASSRHASGTGSSYEQYF